Below are 27 T cell receptor beta chains sequenced from a single sample in a study of T cell responses to AZD1222 COVID-19 vaccine. TCRdb's copy holds only in-frame clones and misses some; the assay was immunoSEQ multiplex PCR. The table lists approximately 130,000 clones, 80% to 90% of them singletons. Sequencing used peripheral blood, obtained 28 days after the second AZD1222 dose. These receptors were taken from an adult who received the AZD1222 COVID-19 vaccine.

V and J are TRBV6-4 and TRBJ1-1; D gene unclear. Germline CDR1 reads MRHNA; CDR2 reads SNTAGT. The length of the CDR3 is 13 residues. V shed 4 bases and J shed 1 base, with 7 bases lying between them. CDR3 amino acids: CASSAAANTEAFF. In nucleotides, the CDR3 is TGTGCCAGCAGTGCGGCTGCGAACACTGAAGCTTTCTTT.

The rearrangement uses TRBV19 and TRBJ2-2; no clear D. The germline V and J ends were trimmed by 6 bases and 1 base, with 12 bases remaining between them. The germline gives CDR1 LNHDA, CDR2 SQIVND (reference sequence). The CDR3 covers 15 residues. The CDR3 here is CASRLLGLNTGELFF. CDR3 nucleotides: TGTGCCAGTAGACTTTTGGGCCTGAACACCGGGGAGCTGTTTTTT.

The chain couples TRBV18 to TRBJ1-1; D gene unclear. The CDR3 covers 13 residues. The V gene's germline CDR1 is KGHSH and CDR2 LQKENI. V shed 11 bases and J shed 7 bases, with 20 bases lying between them. CDR3 bases: TGTGCCGGCCGGATGGAGGGCGTCGATGAAGCTTTCTTT. This translates into CAGRMEGVDEAFF.

The sample holds one count of this clone. This chain uses TRBV6-2 or TRBV6-3 with TRBJ1-5; D may be TRBD1 (5 bases). Germline CDR1 and CDR2: MNHEY and SVGEGT. The ends were cut back, 5 bases at V and 4 bases at J, with 15 bases in the middle. The CDR3 is 15 residues long. The CDR3 sequence: CASSGGLGWNQPQHF. The CDR3 bases are TGTGCCAGCAGTGGGGGATTAGGGTGGAATCAGCCCCAGCATTTT.

This clone appeared a single time. The rearrangement links TRBV7-9 to TRBJ2-3, with 9 positions matching TRBD2. The length of the CDR3 is 15 residues. From germline, CDR1 is SEHNR and CDR2 FQNEAQ (reference sequence). The ends lost 3 bases at V and 4 bases at J; junction bases unmatched: 5. For the CDR3, the DNA is TGTGCCAGCAGCTTCTTTAGCGGGGGAGCAGATACGCAGTATTTT. Protein: CASSFFSGGADTQYF.

This sequence joins TRBV27 and TRBJ1-1; D perhaps matches TRBD1 (5 bases). V lost 4 bases and J lost 4, with 10 bases in between. The CDR3 has 13 residues. Looked up from germline, CDR1 is MNHEY and CDR2 is SMNVEV (reference sequence). The CDR3 region is CASSWTSTTEAFF. CDR3 in DNA: TGTGCCAGCAGTTGGACAAGCACCACTGAAGCTTTCTTT.

This clone has more than one count but fewer than ten. This chain uses TRBV7-6 with TRBJ2-5; D possibly matches TRBD1 or TRBD2 (5 bases each). The V end was cut by 0 bases, the J end by 4 bases, with 6 bases between. The germline V gene encodes CDR1 SGHVS and CDR2 FNYEAQ. The CDR3 length is 13 residues. The CDR3 loop reads CASSLAGGETQYF. In DNA, the CDR3 is TGTGCCAGCAGCTTAGCTGGGGGAGAGACCCAGTACTTC.

The chain uses TRBV5-1 and TRBJ2-5, with D unclear. Trimming removed 2 bases from V and 2 bases from J, with 4 bases in between. Germline CDR1 and CDR2: SGHRS and YFSETQ. The CDR3 length is 12 residues. The CDR3 reads CASSLLQETQYF. In nucleotides, the CDR3 is TGCGCCAGCAGCTTACTTCAAGAGACCCAGTACTTC.

This sequence joins TRBV2 and TRBJ2-2; TRBD1 agrees at 11 bases. Germline V gene sequence: CDR1 SNHLY, CDR2 FYNNEI. V shed 7 bases, J shed 6 bases, and the junction held 4 bases outside the gene matches. The CDR3 length is 14 residues. CDR3 residues: CASTGQGVAGELFF. CDR3 nucleotides: TGTGCCAGCACGGGACAGGGGGTTGCCGGGGAGCTGTTTTTT.

J is TRBJ2-1 and V is TRBV9, with 11 bases aligning to TRBD1. The CDR3 spans 14 residues. Germline assignment: CDR1 SGDLS and CDR2 YYNGEE. After removal of 4 bases from V and 8 bases from J, the junction contained 5 bases not matched to a gene. The CDR3 nucleotides read TGTGCCAGCAGCACCGGACAGGGGGCTTATGAGCAGTTCTTC. This encodes CASSTGQGAYEQFF.

This clone was found a few times. V gene TRBV7-9 combines with J gene TRBJ2-1; D may correspond to TRBD1 or TRBD2 (6 bases each). V lost 3 bases and J lost 8, with 14 bases in between. Germline V gene sequence: CDR1 SEHNR, CDR2 FQNEAQ (reference sequence). CDR3 length: 14 residues. The CDR3: CASSFGGSGDEQFF. The DNA for the CDR3 is TGTGCCAGCAGCTTTGGGGGCTCGGGGGATGAGCAGTTCTTC. The full variable domain, in which reference TRBV7-9 and TRBJ2-1 provide the parts outside the CDR3, is DTGVSQNPRHKITKRGQNVTFRCDPISEHNRLYWYRQTLGQGPEFLTYFQNEAQLEKSRLLSDRFSAERPKGSFSTLEIQRTEQGDSAMYLCASSFGGSGDEQFFGPGTRLTVL.

The V and J genes are TRBV5-1 and TRBJ1-1, with D hard to call. This CDR3 is 15 amino acids long. The germline V and J ends were trimmed by 0 bases and 2 bases, with 11 bases remaining between them. CDR1 and CDR2 from the germline V gene are SGHRS and YFSETQ. As DNA, the CDR3 is TGCGCCAGCAGCTTGGGGGCGACCTCTAACACTGAAGCTTTCTTT. It translates to CASSLGATSNTEAFF.

J is TRBJ2-4 and V is TRBV28; possibly TRBD1 or TRBD2 for D (5 bases each). Trimming pared 1 base from V and 5 bases from J, leaving 15 bases between. Germline CDR1 and CDR2: MDHEN and SYDVKM. The CDR3 is 16 amino acids. In DNA form, the CDR3 reads TGTGCCAGCAGTTTATTCTGGGGGAATCCTGAAAACATTCAGTACTTC. Residues: CASSLFWGNPENIQYF. Full variable domain (rest looked up from reference TRBV28 and TRBJ2-4): DVKVTQSSRYLVKRTGEKVFLECVQDMDHENMFWYRQDPGLGLRLIYFSYDVKMKEKGDIPEGYSVSREKKERFSLILESASTNQTSMYLCASSLFWGNPENIQYFGAGTRLSVL.

V gene TRBV3-1 (or the pseudogene TRBV3-2) combines with J gene TRBJ2-7; D call uncertain. The CDR3 extends over 12 amino acids. V was pared by 0 bases and J by 6 bases, with 6 bases between. In germline, CDR1 is LGHDT, CDR2 YNNKEL (reference sequence). The CDR3 is CASSQDLREQYF. DNA for the CDR3: TGTGCCAGCAGCCAAGATCTTCGCGAGCAGTACTTC.

The chain combines TRBV7-9 with TRBJ1-1; TRBD1 is a possible D gene (5 bases). Germline CDR1 SEHNR, CDR2 FQNEAQ (reference sequence). Trimming took off 5 bases at V and 1 base at J, with 8 bases between the two ends. The CDR3 spans 13 residues. The CDR3 bases are TGTGCCAGCAGCCCACAGGAGAACACTGAAGCTTTCTTT. Translation gives CASSPQENTEAFF.

This chain uses TRBV2 with TRBJ1-1, with D unclear. This CDR3 has 15 amino acids. CDR1 is SNHLY, CDR2 FYNNEI, per germline. The V end lost 3 bases, the J end lost 0 bases, and 11 bases lay between the germline ends. CDR3 in DNA: TGTGCCAGCAGTGATCAAGCAGGCATGAACACTGAAGCTTTCTTT. It yields the protein CASSDQAGMNTEAFF.

This clone was detected once. The chain couples TRBV6-5 to TRBJ2-7; 8 bases agree with TRBD2. CDR1 and CDR2 from the germline V gene are MNHEY and SVGAGI. Trimming cost V 5 bases and J 5 bases; bases outside gene matches: 8. The CDR3 has 14 residues. CDR3 loop: CASSTSGLPHEQYF. CDR3 DNA sequence: TGTGCCAGCAGTACTAGCGGCCTACCCCACGAGCAGTACTTC.

This sequence joins TRBV6-1 and TRBJ1-1, with a weak D call TRBD1 (5 bases). CDR3 length: 14 amino acids. V gave up 3 bases and J gave up 0 bases, with 8 bases separating them. Germline V lookup: CDR1 MNHNS, CDR2 SASEGT. The CDR3 sequence is CASSDAGLNTEAFF. Here the CDR3 DNA reads TGTGCCAGCAGTGATGCGGGACTGAACACTGAAGCTTTCTTT.

The V and J genes are TRBV2 and TRBJ1-4; tentatively, D is TRBD1 (5 bases). With 6 bases removed from V and 10 bases from J, the gap between germline ends came to 15 bases. From germline, CDR1 is SNHLY and CDR2 FYNNEI. The CDR3 covers 13 residues. The CDR3 protein is CASRPGVEGKLFF. DNA for the CDR3: TGTGCCAGCAGGCCGGGGGTAGAAGGAAAACTGTTTTTT.

The V gene is TRBV7-6, the J gene TRBJ2-1; the D gene is possibly TRBD2 (5 bases). V was trimmed by 5 bases and J by 9 bases, leaving 23 bases between them. Germline CDR1 reads SGHVS; CDR2 reads FNYEAQ. The CDR3 has 16 amino acids. CDR3 DNA: TGTGCCAGCAGCCCCATAGGGTCGAGGGAGCTCGGTGAGCAGTTCTTC. Its translation is CASSPIGSRELGEQFF. The complete variable domain, with remaining parts taken from reference TRBV7-6 and TRBJ2-1, reads GAGVSQSPRYKVTKRGQDVALRCDPISGHVSLYWYRQALGQGPEFLTYFNYEAQQDKSGLPNDRFSAERPEGSISTLTIQRTEQRDSAMYRCASSPIGSRELGEQFFGPGTRLTVL.

The chain has TRBV11-2 and TRBJ2-2; D gene ambiguous. CDR3 length: 14 amino acids. Looked up from germline, CDR1 is SGHAT and CDR2 is FQNNGV. V was trimmed by 2 bases and J by 0 bases, leaving 4 bases between them. The CDR3 nucleotides read TGTGCCAGCAGCTTAAAACCGAACACCGGGGAGCTGTTTTTT. Protein: CASSLKPNTGELFF.

J is TRBJ2-3 and V is TRBV6-5; 10 positions agree with TRBD2. This CDR3 has 15 residues. CDR1 and CDR2 from the germline V gene are MNHEY and SVGAGI. V gave up 7 bases and J gave up 4 bases; unmatched junction bases: 8. Here the CDR3 reads CASNLAGGESDTQYF. The CDR3 nucleotides are TGTGCCAGCAACTTAGCGGGGGGCGAATCAGATACGCAGTATTTT.

The chain uses TRBV5-4 and TRBJ2-2, with 7 bases aligning to TRBD2. Germline CDR1 reads SGHNT; CDR2 reads YYREEE (reference sequence). Unmatched junction bases numbered 7, after V lost 4 bases and J lost 7 bases. CDR3 length: 14 residues. This CDR3 is CASSPTSDGGELFF. The DNA for the CDR3 is TGTGCCAGCAGCCCTACTAGCGACGGCGGGGAGCTGTTTTTT.

This clone was seen a handful of times. The rearrangement links TRBV30 to TRBJ1-5; 8 nucleotides agree with TRBD1. Germline loops: CDR1 GTSNPN, CDR2 SVGIG (reference sequence). The CDR3 has 13 residues. V shed 1 base, J shed 7 bases, and the junction held 3 bases outside the gene matches. The CDR3 region has the DNA TGTGCCTGGAGTGCCAGGGGGCGACAGCCCCAGCATTTT. It encodes CAWSARGRQPQHF.

The chain carries TRBV5-1 and TRBJ1-1; 7 bases agree with TRBD1. The CDR3 runs to 14 residues. With 4 bases clipped from V and 7 bases from J, the junction kept 10 bases outside the gene matches. CDR1 is SGHRS and CDR2 is YFSETQ in the germline V gene. CDR3 residues: CASSPGTATVEAFF. The CDR3 coding sequence is TGCGCCAGCAGCCCGGGGACAGCCACCGTTGAAGCTTTCTTT.

The rearrangement links TRBV28 to TRBJ1-1; 7 bases are a match to TRBD1. Germline V CDR1 and CDR2: MDHEN, SYDVKM. Trimming took 6 bases from V and 1 from J; bases not matched to a gene: 5. This CDR3 has 14 residues. The CDR3 DNA reads as TGTGCCAGCAGGGGGGGACAGAAGAACACTGAAGCTTTCTTT. This translates into CASRGGQKNTEAFF.

The chain carries TRBV6-4 and TRBJ2-3, with D possibly matching TRBD2 (6 bases). Germline loops: CDR1 MRHNA, CDR2 SNTAGT. V was shortened by 6 bases and J by 2 bases, with 18 bases between the two germline ends. The CDR3 spans 16 residues. CDR3: CASRLNSGAATDTQYF. As DNA, the CDR3 is TGTGCCAGCAGGCTCAATAGCGGAGCCGCCACAGATACGCAGTATTTT.